The rows below give T cell receptor beta chains drawn from one sample of a study of blood T cells in healthy people across ages. TCRdb re-called the 5' RACE reads through MiXCR, storing one row per CDR3 protein. The table shows 890,000 or so distinct CDR3 sequences, with 62% occurring only once. The sequencing input was blood. The receptors come from a man aged 25-45 years in good health. CDR3s include the opening cysteine and the closing phenylalanine or tryptophan. A D gene is named only where the DNA matches it firmly. Size values are once, few and many counts, or a class for expanded clones, and some rows have none.

clone size,J gene,D gene,V gene,CDR3 protein,CDR3 DNA
.,TRBJ2-4,.,TRBV28,CASSVVGYGQYF,TGTGCCAGCAGCGTAGTGGGGTACGGGCAGTACTTC
few,TRBJ2-3,TRBD2,TRBV20-1,CSARVAGGPLGTDTQYF,TGCAGTGCTAGAGTAGCGGGGGGTCCCCTGGGCACAGATACGCAGTATTTT
.,TRBJ1-1,TRBD1,TRBV10-3,CATGQGSAEAFF,TGTGCCACCGGACAGGGTTCCGCTGAAGCTTTCTTT
.,TRBJ2-2,.,TRBV6-6,CASSYGRGGDGELFF,TGTGCCAGCAGTTACGGTAGGGGTGGAGATGGGGAGCTGTTTTTT
.,TRBJ2-1,.,TRBV7-8,CASSLRAAGHEQFF,TGTGCCAGCAGCTTAAGGGCGGCAGGGCATGAGCAGTTCTTC
.,TRBJ2-3,.,TRBV4-1,CASSPGELDTQYF,TGCGCCAGCAGTCCGGGCGAATTGGATACGCAGTATTTT
.,TRBJ2-7,.,TRBV20-1,CSAGPAGVPYEQYF,TGCAGTGCTGGACCAGCCGGGGTGCCCTACGAGCAGTACTTC
.,TRBJ1-2,.,TRBV5-6,CASSFGTFGACGYTF,TGTGCCAGCAGCTTCGGCACCTTCGGAGCCTGTGGCTACACCTTC
few,TRBJ2-6,.,TRBV6-2/TRBV6-3,CASTTRAGTGANVLTF,TGTGCCAGCACCACCCGAGCGGGTACTGGGGCCAACGTCCTGACTTTC
.,TRBJ2-5,TRBD1,TRBV10-3,CAIRQGAEETQYF,TGTGCCATCAGACAGGGGGCTGAAGAGACCCAGTACTTC
.,TRBJ1-1,TRBD1,TRBV4-1,CASSQDRTGRGTEAFF,TGCGCCAGCAGCCAAGATAGGACAGGGCGGGGGACGGAAGCTTTCTTT
.,TRBJ1-2,.,TRBV11-2,CASSRSDWGYYGYTF,TGTGCCAGCAGCAGATCGGATTGGGGGTACTATGGCTACACCTTC
.,TRBJ2-3,TRBD2,TRBV9,CASARTRGGLTDTQYF,TGTGCCAGCGCTAGGACCCGGGGGGGTCTCACAGATACGCAGTATTTT
.,TRBJ1-2,TRBD1,TRBV7-2,CANSLAPQGGGYTF,TGTGCCAACAGCTTAGCGCCGCAGGGGGGGGGCTACACCTTC
.,TRBJ2-3,.,TRBV7-3,CASSLNLQDTQYF,TGTGCCAGCAGCTTAAATCTGCAAGATACGCAGTATTTT
.,TRBJ2-6,.,TRBV30,CAWRRSGANVLTF,TGTGCCTGGAGAAGATCTGGGGCCAACGTCCTGACTTTC
.,TRBJ2-7,.,TRBV20-1,CSAPEGTAYEQYF,TGCAGTGCCCCGGAGGGCACGGCCTACGAGCAGTACTTC
.,TRBJ1-5,.,TRBV20-1,CSARVQSHSNQPQHF,TGCAGTGCTAGGGTGCAGTCTCATAGCAATCAGCCCCAGCATTTT
.,TRBJ2-7,TRBD1,TRBV9,CASSIGTGNSYEQYF,TGTGCCAGCAGCATAGGGACAGGGAACTCCTACGAGCAGTACTTC
few,TRBJ2-5,.,TRBV4-3,CASSQVMGPQETQYF,TGCGCCAGCAGCCAAGTCATGGGACCACAAGAGACCCAGTACTTC
few,TRBJ1-2,.,TRBV10-3,CAIGEQLNYGYTF,TGTGCCATCGGTGAGCAGTTGAACTATGGCTACACCTTC
.,TRBJ1-5,TRBD1,TRBV20-1,CSASSAGGRNQPQHF,TGCAGTGCTAGTAGCGCAGGGGGCCGAAATCAGCCCCAGCATTTT
.,TRBJ2-7,TRBD2,TRBV18,CASSLKTSGSYEQYF,TGTGCCAGCTCCCTCAAGACTAGCGGGTCCTACGAGCAGTACTTC
few,TRBJ2-1,.,TRBV7-9,CASSSVPEEQFF,TGTGCCAGCAGCTCAGTCCCGGAGGAGCAGTTCTTC
.,TRBJ1-5,.,TRBV20-1,CSARTPRADQPQHF,TGCAGTGCTAGAACTCCTAGGGCAGATCAGCCCCAGCATTTT
.,TRBJ2-3,TRBD2,TRBV29-1,CSVAGETSGGMDTQYF,TGCAGCGTTGCCGGGGAGACTAGCGGGGGTATGGATACGCAGTATTTT
.,TRBJ1-5,.,TRBV29-1,CSAPGHRDQPQHF,TGCAGCGCCCCGGGACACCGCGATCAGCCCCAGCATTTT